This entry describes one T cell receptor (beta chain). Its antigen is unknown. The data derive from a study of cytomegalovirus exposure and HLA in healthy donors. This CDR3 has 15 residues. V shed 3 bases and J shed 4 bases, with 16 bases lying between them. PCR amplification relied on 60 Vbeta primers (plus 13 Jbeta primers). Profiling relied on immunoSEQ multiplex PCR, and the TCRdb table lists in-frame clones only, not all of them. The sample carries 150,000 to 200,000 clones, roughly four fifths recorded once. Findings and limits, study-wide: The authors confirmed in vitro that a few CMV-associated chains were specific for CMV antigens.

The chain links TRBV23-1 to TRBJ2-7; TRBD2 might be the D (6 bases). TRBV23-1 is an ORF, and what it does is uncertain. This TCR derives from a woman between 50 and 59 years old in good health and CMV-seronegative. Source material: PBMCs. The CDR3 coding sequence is TGCGCCAGCAGTCAGAGATGGGGGGTTCGGTACGAGCAGTACTTC. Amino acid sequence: CASSQRWGVRYEQYF.